The 20 T cell receptor beta chains reported below all come from one sample, sequenced in a study of OX40 agonist ivuxolimab in advanced cancers. The repertoire was sequenced with immunoSEQ multiplex PCR; TCRdb's copy has only in-frame clones and lacks some. The sample yields about 64,000 clones, approximately 80% seen once. The starting material was CD4+ or CD8+ T cells sorted from blood, obtained in a trial of the OX40 agonist ivuxolimab. These receptors came from an adult with an advanced solid tumor such as melanoma, head and neck, liver or kidney cancer.

V gene TRBV7-3 combines with J gene TRBJ2-7, with 9 bases aligning to TRBD1. V gave up 5 bases and J gave up 2 bases; unmatched junction bases: 4. Germline CDR1 is SGHTA and CDR2 is FQGTGA. There are 14 residues in the CDR3. The CDR3 DNA follows: TGTGCCAGCAGCCCCGGGGACAGGGCCTACGAGCAGTACTTC. Translation gives CASSPGDRAYEQYF.

The chain joins TRBV14 to TRBJ1-2, with no clear D. V was clipped by 4 bases and J by 6 bases, with 12 bases between them. This CDR3 contains 13 residues. Germline CDR1 is SGHDN and CDR2 is FVKESK. CDR3 loop: CASSLVEIDGYTF. The DNA of the CDR3 is TGTGCCAGCAGCCTCGTGGAAATTGATGGCTACACCTTC.

V gene TRBV11-2 combines with J gene TRBJ2-2, with D possibly matching TRBD2 (6 bases). The V end lost 3 bases, the J end lost 6 bases, and 11 bases lay between the germline ends. Germline V lookup: CDR1 SGHAT, CDR2 FQNNGV. CDR3 size: 14 residues. CDR3 in amino acids: CASSFPTGAGELFF. CDR3 nucleotides: TGTGCCAGCAGCTTCCCTACGGGAGCCGGGGAGCTGTTTTTT.

The chain couples TRBV18 to TRBJ2-5, with TRBD1 as a possible D gene (5 bases). This CDR3 contains 15 residues. Germline lookup yields CDR1 KGHSH and CDR2 LQKENI. Trimming cost V 3 bases and J 1 base, with 12 bases left between them. In DNA form, the CDR3 reads TGTGCCAGCTCACCCCGGCAGGGTACCCAAGAGACCCAGTACTTC. It specifies CASSPRQGTQETQYF.

Worth noting for this clone: An end of the junction does not agree with germline; a read error may underlie this. The chain links TRBV15 to TRBJ1-1; 9 bases are a match to TRBD1. This CDR3 contains 15 residues. CDR1 is LNHNV, CDR2 YYDKDF, per germline (reference sequence). The CDR3 nucleotides read TGTGCCACCACCAGATACAGGGGGCCTATGACTGAAGCTTTCTTT. It specifies CATTRYRGPMTEAFF.

The rearrangement joins TRBV19 to TRBJ2-7; 8 bases are a match to TRBD1. The CDR3 is made up of 17 amino acids. Trimming cost V 9 bases and J 3 bases; bases outside gene matches: 19. In germline, CDR1 is LNHDA, CDR2 SQIVND (reference sequence). The CDR3 nucleotides are TGTGCCAGCACGCCCGGACAGGGCCGGGGCTTGGACTACGAGCAGTACTTC. It encodes CASTPGQGRGLDYEQYF.

The rearrangement uses TRBV6-4 and TRBJ2-2; no clear D gene. V lost 6 bases and J lost 4, with 12 bases in between. Germline V CDR1 and CDR2: MRHNA, SNTAGT. CDR3 length equals 14 residues. This chain's CDR3 is CASRVYPSTGELFF. The DNA for the CDR3 is TGTGCCAGCAGGGTATACCCCTCCACCGGGGAGCTGTTTTTT.

This chain joins TRBV5-5 and TRBJ1-2; D is perhaps TRBD1 (6 bases). Per germline, CDR1 SGHKS and CDR2 YYEKEE (reference sequence). Trimming stripped 0 bases from V and 9 bases from J, with 12 bases between. The CDR3 is 13 residues long. Here the CDR3 reads CASSLDREYSYTF. As DNA, the CDR3 is TGTGCCAGCAGCTTGGACAGGGAGTATAGCTACACCTTC.

The V and J genes are TRBV6-1 and TRBJ1-2; TRBD1 matches at 7 bases. The CDR3 extends over 14 amino acids. The V gene end was trimmed by 5 bases and the J gene end by 4 bases; junction bases not matched to a gene: 7. Germline CDR1 MNHNS, CDR2 SASEGT. CDR3 in DNA: TGTGCCAGCAGTCAGTTACAGGGGTCCTATGGCTACACCTTC. This codes for CASSQLQGSYGYTF.

The chain recombines TRBV11-3 with TRBJ2-7; no reliable D call. Germline values: CDR1 SGHNT, CDR2 YENEEA. The germline V and J ends were trimmed by 2 bases and 3 bases, with 5 bases remaining between them. This CDR3 is built from 12 residues. The CDR3 here is CASSLSGYEQYF. DNA of the CDR3: TGTGCCAGCAGCTTATCGGGCTACGAGCAGTACTTC.

The chain recombines TRBV10-3 with TRBJ1-1, with D possibly being TRBD1 (6 bases). The CDR3 runs to 14 residues. V lost 5 bases and J 1 base, leaving 11 bases between the germline ends. CDR1 is ENHRY and CDR2 is SYGVKD in the germline V gene. CDR3 loop: CAISYRDGNTEAFF. In nucleotides, the CDR3 is TGTGCCATCAGTTACAGGGATGGGAACACTGAAGCTTTCTTT.

The chain combines TRBV7-2 with TRBJ1-2; D call uncertain. In germline, CDR1 is SGHTA, CDR2 FQGNSA. The CDR3 length is 14 residues. Trimming took off 2 bases at V and 4 bases at J, with 11 bases between the two ends. The CDR3 sequence: CASSLTPRAYGYTF. DNA of the CDR3: TGTGCCAGCAGCTTAACCCCCCGGGCCTATGGCTACACCTTC.

The chain is built from TRBV5-4 and TRBJ2-2, with D perhaps given as TRBD1 or TRBD2 (5 bases each). Trimming cost V 0 bases and J 8 bases, with 14 bases left between them. The CDR3 contains 15 residues. The germline V gene encodes CDR1 SGHNT and CDR2 YYREEE (reference sequence). CDR3 in amino acids: CASSLGGRVGGELFF. The CDR3 DNA reads TGTGCCAGCAGCTTGGGGGGACGAGTTGGTGGGGAGCTGTTTTTT. Filled out from reference TRBV5-4 and TRBJ2-2, the complete variable domain reads ETGVTQSPTHLIKTRGQQVTLRCSSQSGHNTVSWYQQALGQGPQFIFQYYREEENGRGNFPPRFSGLQFPNYSSELNVNALELDDSALYLCASSLGGRVGGELFFGEGSRLTVL.

This chain uses TRBV6-1 with TRBJ2-2; maybe TRBD1 (6 bases). Germline V lookup: CDR1 MNHNS, CDR2 SASEGT. The CDR3 has 22 amino acids. V was trimmed by 2 bases and J by 0 bases, leaving 28 bases between them. CDR3 region: CASSEYPNIQPNRAANTGELFF. CDR3 bases: TGTGCCAGCAGTGAATACCCGAATATCCAGCCGAACAGGGCCGCGAACACCGGGGAGCTGTTTTTT.

The chain uses TRBV7-9 and TRBJ1-3; D is unclear. The CDR3 has 17 residues. Germline CDR1 is SEHNR and CDR2 is FQNEAQ (reference sequence). Trimming stripped 2 bases from V and 2 bases from J, with 16 bases between. The CDR3 coding sequence is TGTGCCAGCAGCTTATTAGGTGGTCTTGGGGCTGGAAACACCATATATTTT. It specifies CASSLLGGLGAGNTIYF.

This clone has a single count. The genes are TRBV6-6 and TRBJ1-5, with a possible D match to TRBD1 (6 bases). The V and J ends lost 7 bases and 2 bases respectively, with 12 bases between them. Germline lookup yields CDR1 MNHNY and CDR2 SVGAGI (reference sequence). This CDR3 is built from 14 residues. The CDR3 loop is CASIKGVGNQPQHF. The CDR3 DNA reads as TGTGCCAGCATCAAGGGGGTAGGCAATCAGCCCCAGCATTTT.

The chain couples TRBV7-9 to TRBJ1-5; D not resolved. This CDR3 comprises 16 residues. V was pared by 5 bases and J by 2 bases, with 16 bases between. CDR1 SEHNR and CDR2 FQNEAQ come from the germline V gene (reference sequence). The CDR3 coding sequence is TGTGCCAGCAGCCTAGGGTTGCCGTTGGGCAATCAGCCCCAGCATTTT. Amino acid sequence: CASSLGLPLGNQPQHF. The full variable domain, in which reference TRBV7-9 and TRBJ1-5 provide the parts outside the CDR3, is DTGVSQNPRHKITKRGQNVTFRCDPISEHNRLYWYRQTLGQGPEFLTYFQNEAQLEKSRLLSDRFSAERPKGSFSTLEIQRTEQGDSAMYLCASSLGLPLGNQPQHFGDGTRLSIL.

This CDR3 reads CASSYQTGLYGYTF. The DNA of the CDR3 is TGTGCCAGCAGTTACCAGACAGGGCTGTATGGCTACACCTTC. This sequence joins TRBV6-6 and TRBJ1-2; 7 nucleotides line up with TRBD1. Unmatched junction bases numbered 5, after V lost 2 bases and J lost 5 bases. Germline CDR1 reads MNHNY; CDR2 reads SVGAGI (reference sequence). This CDR3 region has 14 residues.

This chain uses TRBV5-5 with TRBJ2-7, with D tentatively TRBD1 (6 bases). The CDR3 length is 13 residues. Germline V CDR1 and CDR2: SGHKS, YYEKEE (reference sequence). The germline V and J ends were trimmed by 3 bases and 7 bases, with 14 bases remaining between them. CDR3 nucleotides: TGTGCCAGCAGCTCGAGGAACAGGGATGAGCAGTACTTC. Protein sequence: CASSSRNRDEQYF.

The chain combines TRBV11-1 with TRBJ2-6; the D gene is possibly TRBD1 (6 bases). There are 19 residues in the CDR3. Germline V CDR1 and CDR2: SGHAT, FQDESV (reference sequence). The V end was cut by 0 bases, the J end by 0 bases, with 15 bases between. The DNA of the CDR3 is TGTGCCAGCAGCTTAGCGCTACAGGGAGTTGCCTCTGGGGCCAACGTCCTGACTTTC. Encoded protein: CASSLALQGVASGANVLTF. Filled out from reference TRBV11-1 and TRBJ2-6, the complete variable domain reads EAEVAQSPRYKITEKSQAVAFWCDPISGHATLYWYRQILGQGPELLVQFQDESVVDDSQLPKDRFSAERLKGVDSTLKIQPAELGDSAMYLCASSLALQGVASGANVLTFGAGSRLTVL.